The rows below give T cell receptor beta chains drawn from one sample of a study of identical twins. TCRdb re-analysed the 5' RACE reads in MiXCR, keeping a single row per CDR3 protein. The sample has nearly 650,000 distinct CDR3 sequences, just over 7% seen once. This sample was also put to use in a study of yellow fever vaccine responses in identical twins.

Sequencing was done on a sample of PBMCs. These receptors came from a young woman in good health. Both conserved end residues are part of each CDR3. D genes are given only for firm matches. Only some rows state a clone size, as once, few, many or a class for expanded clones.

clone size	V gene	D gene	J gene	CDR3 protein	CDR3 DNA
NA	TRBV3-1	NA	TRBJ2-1	CASSLTVNSYNEQFF	TGTGCCAGCAGCCTGACAGTGAACTCCTACAATGAGCAGTTCTTC
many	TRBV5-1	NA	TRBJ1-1	CASSPTTGSNTEAFF	TGCGCCAGCAGCCCAACTACAGGCAGCAACACTGAAGCTTTCTTT
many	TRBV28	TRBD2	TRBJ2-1	CASSLYTSGRGNEQFF	TGTGCCAGCAGTTTATACACTAGCGGGAGAGGCAATGAGCAGTTCTTC
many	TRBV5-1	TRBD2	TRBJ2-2	CASSPGLAGGQNTGELFF	TGCGCCAGCAGCCCAGGACTAGCGGGGGGCCAGAACACCGGGGAGCTGTTTTTT
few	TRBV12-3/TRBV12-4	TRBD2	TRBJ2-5	CASSALGTGGKTQYF	TGTGCCAGCAGTGCATTGGGGACGGGAGGGAAGACCCAGTACTTC
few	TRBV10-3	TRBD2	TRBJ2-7	CAISERDGGDEQYF	TGTGCCATCAGTGAGAGGGACGGGGGGGACGAGCAGTACTTC
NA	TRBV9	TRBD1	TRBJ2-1	CASSLEGNRGDEQFF	TGTGCCAGCAGCTTAGAGGGAAACAGGGGGGATGAGCAGTTCTTC
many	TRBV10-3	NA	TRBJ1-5	CATQAGGGNQPQHF	TGTGCCACCCAGGCGGGGGGCGGCAATCAGCCCCAGCATTTT
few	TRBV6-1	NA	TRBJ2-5	CASSEGGILTETQYF	TGTGCCAGCAGTGAAGGAGGGATTTTGACGGAGACCCAGTACTTC
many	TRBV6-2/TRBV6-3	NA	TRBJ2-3	CASSYGRITDTQYF	TGTGCCAGCAGTTATGGCAGGATCACAGATACGCAGTATTTT
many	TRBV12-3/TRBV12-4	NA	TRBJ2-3	CASRTVDLDTQYF	TGTGCCAGTCGGACAGTTGATCTAGATACGCAGTATTTT
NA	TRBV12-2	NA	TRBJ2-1	CASRLVDGYNEQFF	TGTGCAAGTCGCTTAGTTGACGGATACAATGAGCAGTTCTTC
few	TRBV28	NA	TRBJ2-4	CASSLQGMDIQYF	TGTGCCAGCAGTCTGCAGGGGATGGACATTCAGTACTTC
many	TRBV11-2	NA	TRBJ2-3	CASSLGSGDTQYF	TGTGCCAGCAGCTTGGGGTCGGGAGATACGCAGTATTTT
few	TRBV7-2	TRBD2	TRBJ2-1	CASSLRTSGVYNEQFF	TGTGCCAGCAGCCTGCGGACTAGCGGGGTATACAATGAGCAGTTCTTC
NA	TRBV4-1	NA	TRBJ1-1	CASSTHMVGTEAFF	TGCGCCAGCAGCACGCACATGGTGGGCACTGAAGCTTTCTTT
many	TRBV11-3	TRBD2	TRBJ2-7	CASSLAGPSYEQYF	TGTGCCAGCAGTCTAGCGGGACCATCCTACGAGCAGTACTTC
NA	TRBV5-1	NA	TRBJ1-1	CASSSNREQDTEAFF	TGCGCCAGCAGCTCCAACAGGGAGCAGGACACTGAAGCTTTCTTT
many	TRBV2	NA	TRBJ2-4	CASSVEAVAKNIQYF	TGTGCCAGCAGTGTTGAGGCGGTAGCCAAAAACATTCAGTACTTC
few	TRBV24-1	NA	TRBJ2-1	CATRPGPKANEQFF	TGTGCCACCAGACCGGGACCCAAGGCAAATGAGCAGTTCTTC
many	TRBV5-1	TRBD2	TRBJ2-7	CASSLVASGSYEQYF	TGTGCCAGCAGCTTGGTTGCTAGCGGCTCCTACGAGCAGTACTTC
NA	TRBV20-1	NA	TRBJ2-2	CCARDLGSPLGTGELFF	TGCTGTGCTAGAGATCTGGGAAGCCCGCTGGGCACCGGGGAGCTGTTTTTT
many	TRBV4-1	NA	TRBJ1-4	CASSRLGVSEKLFF	TGCGCCAGCAGCCGGCTTGGGGTTAGTGAAAAACTGTTTTTT
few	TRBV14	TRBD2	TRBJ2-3	CASSQDEDSGGSTDTQYF	TGTGCCAGCAGCCAAGATGAGGATAGCGGGGGTTCAACAGATACGCAGTATTTT
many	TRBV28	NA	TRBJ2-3	CASSFTPAYMDTQYF	TGTGCCAGCAGTTTTACTCCGGCGTATATGGATACGCAGTATTTT
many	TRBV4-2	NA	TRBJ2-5	CASSQDGMIAETQYF	TGTGCCAGCAGCCAAGATGGGATGATAGCCGAGACCCAGTACTTC
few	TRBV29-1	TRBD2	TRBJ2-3	CSAKLAGGSDTQYF	TGCAGCGCCAAACTAGCGGGAGGGTCAGATACGCAGTATTTT
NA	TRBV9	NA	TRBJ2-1	CASSGEGWDTDNEQFF	TGTGCCAGCAGCGGAGAGGGTTGGGACACCGACAATGAGCAGTTCTTC
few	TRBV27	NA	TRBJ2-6	CASRVMSGANVLTF	TGTGCCAGCAGGGTTATGTCTGGGGCCAACGTCCTGACTTTC
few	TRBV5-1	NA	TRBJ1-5	CASSLGGGFNQPQHF	TGCGCCAGCAGCCTAGGGGGAGGCTTTAATCAGCCCCAGCATTTT
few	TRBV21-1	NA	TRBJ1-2	CASSKPGRNYGYTF	TGTGCCAGCAGCAAGCCTGGGCGGAACTATGGCTACACCTTC
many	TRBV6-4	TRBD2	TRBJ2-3	CASSSTSGSTDTQYF	TGTGCCAGCAGTTCGACTAGCGGGAGCACAGATACGCAGTATTTT
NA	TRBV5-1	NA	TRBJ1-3	CASSLIGISGNTIYF	TGCGCCAGCAGCTTGATAGGGATCTCTGGAAACACCATATATTTT
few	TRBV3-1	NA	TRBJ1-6	CASSQDSGGERDSPLHF	TGTGCCAGCAGCCAAGATTCGGGCGGGGAAAGGGATTCACCCCTCCACTTT
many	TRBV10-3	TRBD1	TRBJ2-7	CALRDRGSHEQYF	TGTGCCCTACGGGACAGGGGGAGTCACGAGCAGTACTTC
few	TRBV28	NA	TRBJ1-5	CASSRRAPWVPQHF	TGTGCCAGCAGTCGCCGGGCCCCATGGGTGCCCCAGCATTTT
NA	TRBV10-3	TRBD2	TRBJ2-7	CAISEPGTSGSYEQYF	TGTGCCATCAGTGAGCCTGGGACTAGCGGGAGCTACGAGCAGTACTTC
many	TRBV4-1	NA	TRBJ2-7	CASSQDRWDKTEQYF	TGCGCCAGCAGCCAAGATCGTTGGGACAAGACCGAGCAGTACTTC
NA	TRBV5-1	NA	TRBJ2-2	CASSVRGTNTGELFF	TGCGCCAGCAGCGTAAGGGGAACGAACACCGGGGAGCTGTTTTTT
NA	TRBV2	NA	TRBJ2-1	CASSDPSDGSSYNEQFF	TGTGCCAGCAGTGACCCATCGGACGGATCCTCCTACAATGAGCAGTTCTTC
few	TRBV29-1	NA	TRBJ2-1	CSVEPSAANEQFF	TGCAGCGTTGAACCCTCGGCGGCAAATGAGCAGTTCTTC
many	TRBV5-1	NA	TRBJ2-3	CASSLVPGASADTQYF	TGCGCCAGCAGCTTGGTTCCGGGAGCAAGCGCAGATACGCAGTATTTT
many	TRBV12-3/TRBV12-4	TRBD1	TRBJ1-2	CASSLPTGGYGYTF	TGTGCCAGCAGTTTACCTACAGGGGGTTATGGCTACACCTTC
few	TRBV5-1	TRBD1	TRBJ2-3	CASSLVASTGGTDTQYF	TGCGCCAGCAGCTTGGTAGCGTCGACAGGGGGCACAGATACGCAGTATTTT
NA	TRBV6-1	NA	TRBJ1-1	CASSRRGEAEAFF	TGTGCCAGCAGCCGCCGGGGGGAGGCTGAAGCTTTCTTT
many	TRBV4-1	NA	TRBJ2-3	CASSQKSGGTDTQYF	TGCGCCAGCAGCCAAAAGAGTGGAGGCACAGATACGCAGTATTTT
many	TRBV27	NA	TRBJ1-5	CASSFTGSNQPQHF	TGTGCCAGCAGTTTTACAGGGAGCAATCAGCCCCAGCATTTT
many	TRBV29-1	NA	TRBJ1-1	CSVGRQGQIYTEAFF	TGCAGCGTTGGTCGGCAGGGCCAAATCTACACTGAAGCTTTCTTT
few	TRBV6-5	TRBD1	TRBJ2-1	CASSYAGTGAINEQFF	TGTGCCAGCAGTTACGCCGGGACAGGGGCGATCAATGAGCAGTTCTTC
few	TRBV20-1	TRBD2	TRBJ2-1	CSARARSSGRAFYEQFF	TGCAGTGCTAGAGCCCGATCCAGCGGGAGGGCCTTCTATGAGCAGTTCTTC
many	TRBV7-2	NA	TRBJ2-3	CASKTFPSTDTQYF	TGTGCCAGCAAAACTTTCCCTAGCACAGATACGCAGTATTTT
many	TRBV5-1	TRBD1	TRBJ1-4	CASNYGTGATNEKLFF	TGCGCCAGCAACTATGGGACAGGCGCAACTAATGAAAAACTGTTTTTT
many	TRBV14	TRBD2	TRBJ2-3	CASSPGLGWTTDTQYF	TGTGCCAGCAGCCCGGGACTAGGATGGACCACAGATACGCAGTATTTT